The sequence of this TCR beta chain was determined in a study of blood T cells in healthy people across ages (dated by TCRdb to between 2014 and 2016). Some background on the complete study: In model experiments, template switching captured about one uniquely barcoded TCR beta cDNA molecule for every two T cells. To track age-related changes in TCR beta repertoire diversity, the study relied on deep sequencing normalized with unique cDNA molecular identifiers. Four age groups were formed from the donors: young (average about 15 years), middle-aged (approximately 42), aged (approximately 60) and long-lived (roughly 88). Donors of different ages were randomly distributed across sequencing lanes to avoid experimental bias. For two donors (one aged 18 to 29 and one aged 80 or older), the study analyzed two additional independent replicas of 1 million unique cDNA reads from the same blood draw. Broader findings and caveats from the paper: Estimates of total diversity from one million sequenced T cells were regarded as lower bounds and underestimates. Compared with the aged group, the long-lived group had more naive CD4+ T cells, fewer expanded clones and increased TCR diversity, suggesting age selection. Because donor CMV infection status was unknown, age-related changes in expanded clonotypes were potentially confounded. Conclusive comparison of naive and antigen-experienced compartments was prevented by the profiling of bulk unsorted PBMCs. As age increased, observed TCR beta diversity per million T cells dropped in a roughly linear way, and a significant reduction was already evident by age roughly 36. Observed TCR beta diversity correlated strongly with the percentage of naive T cells measured by flow cytometry.

CDR1 SNHLY and CDR2 FYNNEI were looked up in the germline V gene. Taken from cysteine to phenylalanine, the CDR3 has 12 residues. Only the CDR3 region is kept as DNA, spanning 36 bases read in frame from base 1. Relative to germline, V is 9 bases shorter and J is 1 base shorter, with 10 bases between their ends. Systemically healthy Caucasian individuals from Russia, 35 to 50 in total and aged roughly 6 to 90 years, were included as donors. Around 10 milliliters of peripheral blood were drawn from each donor into EDTA-treated Vacutainer tubes. Ficoll-Paque density-gradient centrifugation was used to isolate PBMCs, with at least 6 million obtained per sample. Trizol reagent was used to extract total RNA from the PBMCs, yielding at least 6 micrograms per sample. Naive CD45RAhigh/CD27high T cell percentages were measured by flow cytometry on a PBMC aliquot from every donor. Remarks on this clonotype: Its antigen target is currently unknown. Per-base quality was not reported, and no clone a single base away is much larger than it.

The library was produced with 5' RACE. These reads were obtained on an Illumina HiSeq 2500. A second PCR of 7 to 11 cycles was performed with a sample-barcoded 5' primer and a J-beta primer mix. A unique molecular identifier was introduced onto each TCR beta cDNA molecule by a template-switch 5' adaptor carrying 12 random nucleotides. Each sample yielded at least 3 million CDR3-containing paired-end reads. First-strand cDNA synthesis was performed from all RNA using the Mint cDNA synthesis kit, with priming by a TRBC-specific oligonucleotide. After uracil-DNA glycosylase treatment, a first 18-cycle PCR used universal primers M1SS and BC2_uni_R on all cDNA. The study's processing was this. For normalization, 1 million high-quality reads, each with a distinct molecular identifier, were randomly selected from each sample. Instead of being binned into consensus sequences, reads that shared molecular identifiers were thrown out. MiTCR, set to a Q25 quality threshold and the strictest error-elimination algorithm, was used for CDR3 identification, clonotype clustering and error correction. Lower-bound total TCR beta diversity was estimated with a nonparametric unseen species model using Euler transformation. TCRdb trimmed the raw reads at Q25, called clones with MiXCR and kept productive beta chains. Entries are consolidated by CDR3 protein sequence, retaining the most common genes and DNA. TCRdb assigned the V and J calls; the authors' analysis was not used. Recorded for this sample are over 1.5 million distinct CDR3 sequences; 49% of them occurred a single time. Around 2.1% of the sample goes to the ten largest clones.

The sequence was obtained from a middle-aged woman in good health. The sequencing sample was made of blood. This chain is built from TRBV2 and TRBJ2-7, with a tentative D gene TRBD1 over 6 matching bases. The CDR3 reads as follows: CARGTGSYEQYF. The sequence in DNA is TGTGCCAGGGGAACAGGGTCCTACGAGCAGTACTTC.